This TCR beta chain derives from a study of cytomegalovirus exposure and HLA in healthy donors. Study in general: Most genotyped donors, about four fifths of some 400, had Caucasian-associated genetic ancestry. Study findings and constraints: Among donors in an Asian-associated ancestry cluster, a later analysis reportedly found fewer N-insertions than the roughly 700-donor mean. Reports indicate that TCR beta sequences accurately predicted the HLA-A and HLA-B alleles of most subjects. Roughly uniform sequencing depth across donors was assumed, possibly incorrectly.

In this sample, this clone turned up a few times. Its antigen is currently unknown. In the PCR, 60 Vbeta and 13 Jbeta primers were used. Method: immunoSEQ multiplex PCR; TCRdb's copy keeps in-frame clones and lacks some. The sample carries 150,000 to 180,000 clones, 75% to 85% recorded once. This CDR3 spans 15 amino acids. With V trimmed by 4 bases and J by 1 base, 6 bases remained unmatched. Germline values: CDR1 SGHRS, CDR2 YFSETQ. Sequenced: PBMCs. The TCR sequence derives from a man aged 25-40 years in good health and CMV-seropositive. This chain joins TRBV5-1 and TRBJ1-1; 8 bases match TRBD1. The CDR3 DNA is TGCGCCAGCAGCGGGCGACAGGGGACGAACACTGAAGCTTTCTTT. Translated, it gives CASSGRQGTNTEAFF.